These T cell receptor beta chains were read from a single sample in a study of spatial heterogeneity in lung cancer. One entry per CDR3 protein results from TCRdb running MiXCR on the 5' RACE reads. Of 40,000 to 55,000 distinct CDR3 sequences in the sample, approximately 6.2% were seen once. The sequencing here drew on PBMCs, taken at surgery. These receptors originate from a female donor with early-stage non-small cell lung cancer. Both conserved end residues are part of each CDR3. D genes are given only for firm matches. Size values are once, few and many counts, or a class for expanded clones, and some rows have none.

d_gene	v_gene	j_gene	abundance	CDR3aa	CDR3nt
-	TRBV20-1	TRBJ1-1	few	CSARDRLGNTEAFF	TGCAGTGCTAGAGATCGTCTGGGAAACACTGAAGCTTTCTTT
-	TRBV20-1	TRBJ1-1	few	CSASPQGVDTEAFF	TGCAGTGCTAGCCCTCAGGGTGTGGACACTGAAGCTTTCTTT
-	TRBV19	TRBJ1-5	-	CASSYRSVNQPQHF	TGTGCCAGTAGTTATCGTTCAGTGAATCAGCCCCAGCATTTT
-	TRBV11-2	TRBJ2-7	many	CASSLNIGSSSYEQYF	TGTGCCAGCAGCTTAAATATAGGGTCAAGCTCCTACGAGCAGTACTTC
-	TRBV7-9	TRBJ2-2	few	CASSPLERAYTGELFF	TGTGCCAGCAGCCCTTTGGAGAGGGCCTACACCGGGGAGCTGTTTTTT
-	TRBV6-2/TRBV6-3	TRBJ1-1	few	CASSYRGYTEAFF	TGTGCCAGCAGTTACAGGGGATACACTGAAGCTTTCTTT
-	TRBV2	TRBJ1-1	-	CASNSQGMNTEAFF	TGTGCCAGCAACTCCCAGGGGATGAACACTGAAGCTTTCTTT
-	TRBV5-6	TRBJ1-1	-	CASSLQEPNTEAFF	TGTGCCAGCAGCTTACAGGAACCCAACACTGAAGCTTTCTTT
-	TRBV12-3/TRBV12-4	TRBJ1-6	many	CASSLGAGGNSPLHF	TGTGCCAGCAGTTTAGGAGCGGGAGGGAATTCACCCCTCCACTTT
TRBD1	TRBV29-1	TRBJ1-1	few	CSVGDRGRNTEAFF	TGCAGCGTTGGAGACAGGGGTAGAAACACTGAAGCTTTCTTT
-	TRBV7-6	TRBJ2-1	many	CASSLDFQDEQFF	TGTGCCAGCAGCCTAGACTTTCAGGATGAGCAGTTCTTC
-	TRBV7-3	TRBJ2-3	few	CASSLAPERDTQYF	TGTGCCAGCAGCTTAGCACCGGAGAGAGATACGCAGTATTTT
-	TRBV28	TRBJ1-1	many	CASSGNTEAFF	TGTGCCAGCTCCGGGAACACTGAAGCTTTCTTT
TRBD1	TRBV7-9	TRBJ2-5	-	CASSDQRTGFGETQYF	TGTGCCAGCAGCGATCAGCGGACAGGGTTCGGAGAGACCCAGTACTTC
-	TRBV14	TRBJ1-1	few	CASSHGGNTEAFF	TGTGCCAGCAGCCACGGGGGGAACACTGAAGCTTTCTTT
-	TRBV28	TRBJ1-1	few	CASRLGRVNTEAFF	TGTGCCAGCAGGCTGGGACGGGTGAACACTGAAGCTTTCTTT
TRBD1	TRBV18	TRBJ2-3	-	CASSPGQGEYF	TGTGCCAGCTCACCTGGACAGGGGGAGTATTTT
TRBD1	TRBV5-1	TRBJ1-1	-	CASSSRDRGNTEAFF	TGCGCCAGCAGCTCCCGGGACAGGGGTAACACTGAAGCTTTCTTT
TRBD2	TRBV6-5	TRBJ2-3	-	CASRASGGTQYF	TGTGCCAGCAGGGCTAGCGGCGGTACGCAGTATTTT
TRBD2	TRBV28	TRBJ2-3	many	CASRRGGTDTQYF	TGTGCCAGCAGACGGGGGGGCACAGATACGCAGTATTTT
-	TRBV7-2	TRBJ1-1	many	CASSFYRNTEAFF	TGTGCCAGCAGCTTTTATAGGAACACTGAAGCTTTCTTT
-	TRBV28	TRBJ1-3	few	CASRGGSGNTIYF	TGTGCCAGCAGGGGGGGCTCTGGAAACACCATATATTTT
TRBD1	TRBV20-1	TRBJ2-7	many	CSARPGQEFGEQYF	TGCAGTGCTAGGCCGGGACAGGAATTCGGGGAGCAGTACTTC
-	TRBV6-5	TRBJ2-5	few	CASSYGSQETQYF	TGTGCCAGCAGTTACGGGAGCCAAGAGACCCAGTACTTC
TRBD2	TRBV6-2/TRBV6-3	TRBJ2-3	many	CASSHEGSGVRDTQYF	TGTGCCAGCAGCCACGAGGGTAGCGGGGTACGAGATACGCAGTATTTT
-	TRBV7-8	TRBJ1-5	many	CASSFVGVASQPQHF	TGTGCCAGCAGCTTCGTTGGGGTTGCGAGTCAGCCCCAGCATTTT
-	TRBV6-1	TRBJ1-3	few	CASSPQVHTIYF	TGTGCCAGCAGCCCACAGGTTCACACCATATATTTT
TRBD1	TRBV3-1	TRBJ1-4	-	CASSRETGTGDWNEKLFF	TGTGCCAGCAGCCGAGAAACCGGGACAGGGGACTGGAATGAAAAACTGTTTTTT